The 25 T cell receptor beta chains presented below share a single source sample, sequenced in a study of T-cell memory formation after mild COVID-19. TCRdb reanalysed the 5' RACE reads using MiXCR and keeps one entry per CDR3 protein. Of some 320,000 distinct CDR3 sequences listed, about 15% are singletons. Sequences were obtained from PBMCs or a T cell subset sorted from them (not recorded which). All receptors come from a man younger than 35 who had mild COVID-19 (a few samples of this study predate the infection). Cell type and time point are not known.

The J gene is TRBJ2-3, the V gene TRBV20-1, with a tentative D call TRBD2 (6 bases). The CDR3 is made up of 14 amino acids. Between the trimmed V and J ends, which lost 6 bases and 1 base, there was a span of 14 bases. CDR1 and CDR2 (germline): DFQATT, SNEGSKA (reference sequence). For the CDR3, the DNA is TGCAGTGCAGGGACGGGACTTGGCACAGATACGCAGTATTTT. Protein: CSAGTGLGTDTQYF.

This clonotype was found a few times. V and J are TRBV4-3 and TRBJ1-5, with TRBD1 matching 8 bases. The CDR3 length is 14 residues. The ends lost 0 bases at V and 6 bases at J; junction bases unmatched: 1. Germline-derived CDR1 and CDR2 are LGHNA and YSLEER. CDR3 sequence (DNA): TGCGCCAGCAGCCAAGAGACAGGGGTTCAGCCCCAGCATTTT. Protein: CASSQETGVQPQHF.

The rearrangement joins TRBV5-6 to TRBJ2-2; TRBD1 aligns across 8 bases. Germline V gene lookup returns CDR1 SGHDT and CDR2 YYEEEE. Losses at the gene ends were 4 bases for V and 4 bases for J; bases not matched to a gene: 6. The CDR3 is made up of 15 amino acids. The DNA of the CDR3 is TGTGCCAGCAGCCGGACAGGGCCTAGCACCGGGGAGCTGTTTTTT. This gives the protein CASSRTGPSTGELFF.

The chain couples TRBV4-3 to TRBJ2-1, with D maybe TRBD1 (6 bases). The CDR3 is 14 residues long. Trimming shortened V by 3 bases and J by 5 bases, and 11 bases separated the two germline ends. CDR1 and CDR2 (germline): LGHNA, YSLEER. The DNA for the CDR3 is TGCGCCAGCAGCCATACCGGGACAAACAATGAGCAGTTCTTC. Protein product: CASSHTGTNNEQFF.

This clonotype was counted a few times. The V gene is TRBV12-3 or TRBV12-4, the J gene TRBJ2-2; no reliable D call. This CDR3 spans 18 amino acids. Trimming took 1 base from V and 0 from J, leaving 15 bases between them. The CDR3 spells CASSLVRERITNTGELFF. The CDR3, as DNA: TGTGCCAGCAGTTTAGTCCGAGAAAGGATAACGAACACCGGGGAGCTGTTTTTT.

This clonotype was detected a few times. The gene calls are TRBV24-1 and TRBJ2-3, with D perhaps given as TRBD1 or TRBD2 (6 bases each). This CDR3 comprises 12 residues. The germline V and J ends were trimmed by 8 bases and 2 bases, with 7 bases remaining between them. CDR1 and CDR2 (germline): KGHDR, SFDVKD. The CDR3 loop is CATTGATDTQYF. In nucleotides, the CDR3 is TGTGCCACCACGGGGGCCACAGATACGCAGTATTTT.

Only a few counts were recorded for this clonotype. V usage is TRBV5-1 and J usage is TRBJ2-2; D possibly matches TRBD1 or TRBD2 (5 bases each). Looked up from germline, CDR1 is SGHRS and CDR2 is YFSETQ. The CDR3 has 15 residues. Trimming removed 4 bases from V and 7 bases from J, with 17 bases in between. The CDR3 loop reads CASSPPGPPGGELFF. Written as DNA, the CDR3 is TGCGCCAGCAGCCCACCGGGACCACCCGGCGGGGAGCTGTTTTTT. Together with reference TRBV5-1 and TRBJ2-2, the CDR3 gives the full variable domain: KAGVTQTPRYLIKTRGQQVTLSCSPISGHRSVSWYQQTPGQGLQFLFEYFSETQRNKGNFPGRFSGRQFSNSRSEMNVSTLELGDSALYLCASSPPGPPGGELFFGEGSRLTVL.

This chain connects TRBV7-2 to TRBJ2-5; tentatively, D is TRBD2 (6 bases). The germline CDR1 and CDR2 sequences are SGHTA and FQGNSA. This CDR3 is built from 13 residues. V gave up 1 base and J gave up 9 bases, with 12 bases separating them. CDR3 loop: CASSLGIREAQYF. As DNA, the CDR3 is TGTGCCAGCAGCTTAGGTATCAGGGAGGCCCAGTACTTC.

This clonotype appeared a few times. CDR3 DNA: TGCGCCAGCAGCCAAGCGGGCAGGAGCTCCTACGAGCAGTACTTC. It translates to CASSQAGRSSYEQYF. The chain uses TRBV4-3 and TRBJ2-7; D ambiguous. V was shortened by 1 base and J by 0 bases, with 10 bases between the two germline ends. This CDR3 is built from 15 residues. Germline lookup yields CDR1 LGHNA and CDR2 YSLEER.

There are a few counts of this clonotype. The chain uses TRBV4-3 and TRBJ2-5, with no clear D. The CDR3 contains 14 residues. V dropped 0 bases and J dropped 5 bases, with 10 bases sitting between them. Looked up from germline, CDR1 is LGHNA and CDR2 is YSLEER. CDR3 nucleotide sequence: TGCGCCAGCAGCCAAGATTGGGGTAGCGAGACCCAGTACTTC. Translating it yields CASSQDWGSETQYF.

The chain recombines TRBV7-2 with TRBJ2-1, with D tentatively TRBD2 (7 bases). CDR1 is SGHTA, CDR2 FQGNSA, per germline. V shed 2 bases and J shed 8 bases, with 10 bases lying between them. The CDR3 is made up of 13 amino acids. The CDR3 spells CASSLRGGDEQFF. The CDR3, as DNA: TGTGCCAGCAGCTTAAGGGGGGGCGATGAGCAGTTCTTC.

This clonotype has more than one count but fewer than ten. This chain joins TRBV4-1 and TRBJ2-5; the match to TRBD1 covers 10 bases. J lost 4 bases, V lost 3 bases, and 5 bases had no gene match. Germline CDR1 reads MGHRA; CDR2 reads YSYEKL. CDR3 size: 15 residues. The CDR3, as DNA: TGCGCCAGCAGCCAGGACAGGGGGTATTCAGAGACCCAGTACTTC. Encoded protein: CASSQDRGYSETQYF.

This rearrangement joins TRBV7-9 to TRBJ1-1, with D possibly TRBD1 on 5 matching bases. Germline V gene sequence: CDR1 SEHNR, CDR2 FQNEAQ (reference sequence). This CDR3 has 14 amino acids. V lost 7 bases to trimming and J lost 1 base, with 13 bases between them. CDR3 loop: CASNPPDRNTEAFF. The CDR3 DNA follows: TGTGCCAGCAACCCCCCTGACAGGAACACTGAAGCTTTCTTT.

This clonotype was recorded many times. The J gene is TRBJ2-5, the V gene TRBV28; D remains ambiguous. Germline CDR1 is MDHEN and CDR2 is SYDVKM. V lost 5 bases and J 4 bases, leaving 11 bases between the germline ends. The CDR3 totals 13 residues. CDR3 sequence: CASSTPASETQYF. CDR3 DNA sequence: TGTGCCAGCAGTACACCGGCTTCAGAGACCCAGTACTTC.

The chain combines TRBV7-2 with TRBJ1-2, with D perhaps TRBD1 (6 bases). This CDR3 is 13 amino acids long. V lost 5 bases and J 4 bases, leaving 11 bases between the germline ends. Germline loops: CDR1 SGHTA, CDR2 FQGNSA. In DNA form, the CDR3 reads TGTGCCAGCAGCACGGAAGGGGGCTATGGCTACACCTTC. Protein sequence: CASSTEGGYGYTF.

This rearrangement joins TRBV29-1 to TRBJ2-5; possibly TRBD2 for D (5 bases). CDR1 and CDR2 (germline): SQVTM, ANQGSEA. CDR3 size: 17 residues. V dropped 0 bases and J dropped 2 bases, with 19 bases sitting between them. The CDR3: CSVEDTAGDDWQETQYF. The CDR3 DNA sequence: TGCAGCGTTGAAGACACGGCCGGGGATGATTGGCAAGAGACCCAGTACTTC.

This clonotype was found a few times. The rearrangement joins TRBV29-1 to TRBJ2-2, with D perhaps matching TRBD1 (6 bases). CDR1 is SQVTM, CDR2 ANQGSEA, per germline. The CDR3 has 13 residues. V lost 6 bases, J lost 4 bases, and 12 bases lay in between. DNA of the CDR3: TGCAGCGTGGATAGGACAGCCACCGGGGAGCTGTTTTTT. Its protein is CSVDRTATGELFF.

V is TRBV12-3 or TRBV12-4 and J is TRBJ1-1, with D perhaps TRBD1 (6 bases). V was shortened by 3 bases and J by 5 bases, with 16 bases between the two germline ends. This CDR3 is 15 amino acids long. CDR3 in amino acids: CASSFGPNGQTEAFF. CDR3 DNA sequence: TGTGCCAGCAGTTTTGGGCCGAACGGACAGACTGAAGCTTTCTTT.

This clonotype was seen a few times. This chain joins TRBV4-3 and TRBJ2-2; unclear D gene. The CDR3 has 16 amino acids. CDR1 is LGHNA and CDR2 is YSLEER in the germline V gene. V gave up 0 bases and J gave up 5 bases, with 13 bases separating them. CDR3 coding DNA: TGCGCCAGCAGCCAAGATTTTGAGGCCGTAACCGGGGAGCTGTTTTTT. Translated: CASSQDFEAVTGELFF.

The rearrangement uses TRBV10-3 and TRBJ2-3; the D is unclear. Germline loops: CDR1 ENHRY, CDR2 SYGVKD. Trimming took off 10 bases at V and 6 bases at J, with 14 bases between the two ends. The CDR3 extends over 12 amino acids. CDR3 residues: CATRAGGDTQYF. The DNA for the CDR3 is TGTGCCACTAGAGCAGGTGGGGATACGCAGTATTTT.

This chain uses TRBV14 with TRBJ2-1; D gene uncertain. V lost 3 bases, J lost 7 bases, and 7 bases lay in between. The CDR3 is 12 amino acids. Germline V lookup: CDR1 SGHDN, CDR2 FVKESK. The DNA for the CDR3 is TGTGCCAGCAGCCATCACCAGAATGAGCAGTTCTTC. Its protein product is CASSHHQNEQFF. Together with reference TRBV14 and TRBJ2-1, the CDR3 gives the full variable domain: EAGVTQFPSHSVIEKGQTVTLRCDPISGHDNLYWYRRVMGKEIKFLLHFVKESKQDESGMPNNRFLAERTGGTYSTLKVQPAELEDSGVYFCASSHHQNEQFFGPGTRLTVL.

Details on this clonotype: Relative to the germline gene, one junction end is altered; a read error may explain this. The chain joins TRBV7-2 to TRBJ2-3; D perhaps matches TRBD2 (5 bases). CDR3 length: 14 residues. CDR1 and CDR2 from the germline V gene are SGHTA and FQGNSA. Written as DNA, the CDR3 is TGTGCCAGCAGCTCGGACTTCTACACAGATAAGCAGTATTTT. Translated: CASSSDFYTDKQYF. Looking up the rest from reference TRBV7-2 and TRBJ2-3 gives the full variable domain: GAGVSQSPSNKVTEKGKDVELRCDPISGHTALYWYRQSLGQGLEFLIYFQGNSAPDKSGLPSDRFSAERTGGSVSTLTIQRTQQEDSAVYLCASSSDFYTDKQYFGPGTRLTVL.

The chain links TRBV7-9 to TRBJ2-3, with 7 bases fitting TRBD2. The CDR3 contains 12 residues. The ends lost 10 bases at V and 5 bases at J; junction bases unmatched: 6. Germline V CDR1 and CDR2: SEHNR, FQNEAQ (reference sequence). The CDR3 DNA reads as TGTGCCACGACACCGGGAGGAGATACGCAGTATTTT. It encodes CATTPGGDTQYF.

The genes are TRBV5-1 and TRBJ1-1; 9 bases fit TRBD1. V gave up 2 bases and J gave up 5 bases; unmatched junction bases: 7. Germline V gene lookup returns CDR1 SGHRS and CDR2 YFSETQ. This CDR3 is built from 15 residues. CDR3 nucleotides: TGCGCCAGCAGCTTACAGGGGGCAGCGGGGACTGAAGCTTTCTTT. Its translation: CASSLQGAAGTEAFF.

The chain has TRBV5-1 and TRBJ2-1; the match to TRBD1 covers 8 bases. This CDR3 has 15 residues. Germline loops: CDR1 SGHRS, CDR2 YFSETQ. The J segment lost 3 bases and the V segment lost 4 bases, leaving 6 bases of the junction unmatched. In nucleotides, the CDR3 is TGCGCCAGCAGCCGAACAGGGGGTTACTACAATGAGCAGTTCTTC. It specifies CASSRTGGYYNEQFF.